The present T cell receptor (beta chain) was sequenced within a study of somatic mutations in cytotoxic T cells in rheumatoid arthritis. Study context: Nearly 100% purity was obtained when some V beta antibody-stained T-cell populations were flow-sorted; these included V beta1+ cells sequenced for TCRB. Points from the study as a whole: In the expanded CD8+ clones, the antigen targets remained unknown. CD8+ T cells showed clonality that did not differ significantly between patients with rheumatoid arthritis and age-matched healthy controls. A largest CD8+ clone above 20% of CD8+ cells occurred in about an eighth of the 65 patients.

V lost 2 bases to trimming and J lost 1 base, with 6 bases between them. Per germline, CDR1 ENHRY and CDR2 SYGVKD. This CDR3 has 14 residues. The assay was immunoSEQ multiplex PCR, and TCRdb's table has in-frame clones only and misses some. The data show approximately 17,000 clones, with 78% seen just once and 15% to 20% held by the top ten. As for this clone: What it binds is not known.

The sample taken for sequencing was CD8+ T cells sorted from blood. This chain connects TRBV10-3 to TRBJ1-3; possible D gene TRBD1, 5 bases. The TCR comes from an adult with rheumatoid arthritis. The CDR3 DNA follows: TGTGCCATCAGTGAGCCAGGGTCTGGAAACACCATATATTTT. It translates to CAISEPGSGNTIYF.